A selection of T cell receptor beta chains follows, all from one sample in a study of T cell responses to AZD1222 COVID-19 vaccine. This table comes from immunoSEQ multiplex PCR, and its TCRdb copy is limited to in-frame clones, with some not included. The data contain tens of thousands of clones, roughly nine tenths of them singletons. The sequences come from peripheral blood, collected 28 days after the second AZD1222 dose. These TCRs come from an adult who received the AZD1222 COVID-19 vaccine. Both conserved end residues are part of each CDR3. Fields, in order: D gene, clone size, J gene, V gene, CDR3 DNA, CDR3 protein. A D gene is named only where the DNA matches it firmly. Clone size is not always given. Where it is, it says once, few, many or a class for expanded clones.

- | - | TRBJ2-7 | TRBV3-1/TRBV3-2 | TGTGCCAGCAGCCACGCTTGGGGGCAGGAGGCCTACGAGCAGTACTTC | CASSHAWGQEAYEQYF
- | - | TRBJ2-1 | TRBV29-1 | TGCAGCGTTGAAGATGGGGGCGGGAATGAGCAGTTCTTC | CSVEDGGGNEQFF
- | - | TRBJ1-1 | TRBV12-3/TRBV12-4 | TGTGCCAGCAGGGGGGGCAGGGCCACTGAAGCTTTCTTT | CASRGGRATEAFF
TRBD2 | - | TRBJ2-5 | TRBV4-3 | TGCGCCAGCAGCCAAGTTCCTAGCGGAGAAGAGACCCAGTACTTC | CASSQVPSGEETQYF
- | few | TRBJ2-1 | TRBV5-1 | TGCGCCAGCAGCTTAGAAGAGGGTCTACGGAATGAGCAGTTCTTC | CASSLEEGLRNEQFF
- | - | TRBJ1-3 | TRBV7-2 | TGTGCCAGCAGCTTCAGCGGCCCTTCTGGAAACACCATATATTTT | CASSFSGPSGNTIYF
- | - | TRBJ2-3 | TRBV15 | TGTGCCACCAGCAGAGGTGGGTCATCCATGCGGTCCCCTACGCAGTATTTT | CATSRGGSSMRSPTQYF
TRBD1 | - | TRBJ1-4 | TRBV7-9 | TGTGCCAGCAGCCGAGGACAGGGGGAGGAAAAACTGTTTTTT | CASSRGQGEEKLFF
- | - | TRBJ1-2 | TRBV28 | TGTGCCAGCAGTACCCCCTTTTTTGCGAGAGGCTACACCTTC | CASSTPFFARGYTF
TRBD1 | - | TRBJ1-5 | TRBV7-7 | TGTGCCAGCAGCCAAGACAGGGATCAGCCCCAGCATTTT | CASSQDRDQPQHF
- | - | TRBJ2-7 | TRBV18 | TGTGCCAGCTCACCAAAGCTAGCTTCCTACGAGCAGTACTTC | CASSPKLASYEQYF
- | once | TRBJ1-4 | TRBV19 | TGTGCCAGTAGTAAGGCAGGGGTCAATGAAAAACTGTTTTTT | CASSKAGVNEKLFF
- | once | TRBJ2-7 | TRBV5-1 | TGCGCCAGCAGTCAAGGCCACCTCAGCACCTACGAGCAGTACTTC | CASSQGHLSTYEQYF
TRBD1 | - | TRBJ1-1 | TRBV19 | TGTGCCAGTAGTATGGACAGGGAGGCTGAAGCTTTCTTT | CASSMDREAEAFF
- | - | TRBJ2-2 | TRBV4-2 | TGTGCCAGCAGCCGGCGTCGCGGGGACACCGGGGAGCTGTTTTTT | CASSRRRGDTGELFF
- | - | TRBJ2-7 | TRBV4-1 | TGCGCCAGCACCTCCGGGAAAGAGCAGTACTTC | CASTSGKEQYF